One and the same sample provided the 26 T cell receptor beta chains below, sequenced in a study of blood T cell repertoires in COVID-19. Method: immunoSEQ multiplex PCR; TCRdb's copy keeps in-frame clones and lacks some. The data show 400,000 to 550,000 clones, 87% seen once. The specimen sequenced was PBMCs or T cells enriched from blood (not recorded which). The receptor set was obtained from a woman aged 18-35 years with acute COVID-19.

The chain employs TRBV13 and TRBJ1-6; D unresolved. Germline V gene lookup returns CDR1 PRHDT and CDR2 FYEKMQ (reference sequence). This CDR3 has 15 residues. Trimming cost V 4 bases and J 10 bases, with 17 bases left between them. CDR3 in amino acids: CASSWSSERGSPLHF. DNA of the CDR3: TGTGCCAGCAGCTGGTCGTCGGAGAGAGGATCACCCCTCCACTTT.

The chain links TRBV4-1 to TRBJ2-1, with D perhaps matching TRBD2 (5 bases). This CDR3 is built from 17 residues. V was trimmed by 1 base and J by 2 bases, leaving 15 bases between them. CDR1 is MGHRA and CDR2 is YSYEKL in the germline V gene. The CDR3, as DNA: TGCGCCAGCAGCCAAGTATTTGCGTCTAGCCCCTACAATGAGCAGTTCTTC. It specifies CASSQVFASSPYNEQFF.

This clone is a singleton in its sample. Here the CDR3 DNA reads TGTGCCAGCATCACGGCGGCAGGGAATGAAAAACTGTTTTTT. It specifies CASITAAGNEKLFF. The genes are TRBV28 and TRBJ1-4; tentatively, D is TRBD1 (5 bases). Per germline, CDR1 MDHEN and CDR2 SYDVKM. V was trimmed by 7 bases and J by 5 bases, leaving 14 bases between them. This CDR3 region has 14 residues.

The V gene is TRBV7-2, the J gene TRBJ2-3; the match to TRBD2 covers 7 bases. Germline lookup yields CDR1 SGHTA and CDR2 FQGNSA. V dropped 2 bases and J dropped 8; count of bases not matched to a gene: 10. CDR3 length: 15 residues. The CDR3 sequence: CASSLSPGTTATQYF. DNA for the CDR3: TGTGCCAGCAGCTTATCCCCAGGGACTACCGCTACGCAGTATTTT.

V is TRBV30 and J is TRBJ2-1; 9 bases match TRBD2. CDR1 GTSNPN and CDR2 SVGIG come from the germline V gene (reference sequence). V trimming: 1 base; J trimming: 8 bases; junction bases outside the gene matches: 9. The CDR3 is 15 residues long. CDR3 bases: TGTGCCTGGAGTGCCCTAGCGGGGATTCGCGATGAGCAGTTCTTC. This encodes CAWSALAGIRDEQFF.

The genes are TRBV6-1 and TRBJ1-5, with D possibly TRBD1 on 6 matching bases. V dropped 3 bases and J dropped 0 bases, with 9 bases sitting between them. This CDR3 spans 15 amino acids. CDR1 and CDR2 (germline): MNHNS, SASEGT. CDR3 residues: CASSEDRYSNQPQHF. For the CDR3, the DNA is TGTGCCAGCAGTGAGGACAGATATAGCAATCAGCCCCAGCATTTT.

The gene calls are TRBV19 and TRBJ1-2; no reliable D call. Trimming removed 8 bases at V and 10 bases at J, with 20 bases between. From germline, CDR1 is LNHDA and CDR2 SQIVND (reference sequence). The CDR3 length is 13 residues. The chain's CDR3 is CASAARRERNYTF. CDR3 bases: TGTGCCAGTGCCGCCAGGAGGGAGCGGAACTACACCTTC.

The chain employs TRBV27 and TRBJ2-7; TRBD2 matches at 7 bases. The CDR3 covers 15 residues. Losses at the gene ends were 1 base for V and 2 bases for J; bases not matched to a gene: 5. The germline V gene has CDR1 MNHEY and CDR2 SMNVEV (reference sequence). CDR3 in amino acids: CASSLLGRETYEQYF. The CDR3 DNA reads TGTGCCAGCAGTTTATTGGGGCGGGAGACCTACGAGCAGTACTTC.

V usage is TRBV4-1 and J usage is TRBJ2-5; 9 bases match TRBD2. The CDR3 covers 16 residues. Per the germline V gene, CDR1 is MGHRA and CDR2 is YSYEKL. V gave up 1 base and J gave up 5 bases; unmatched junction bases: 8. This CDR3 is CASSQVGLAGFETQYF. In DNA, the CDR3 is TGCGCCAGCAGCCAAGTGGGGCTAGCGGGATTTGAGACCCAGTACTTC.

The DNA for the CDR3 is TGTGCCAGCAGCTTGGGACTAGCGAACACCGGGGAGCTGTTTTTT. Amino acid sequence: CASSLGLANTGELFF. The genes are TRBV7-8 and TRBJ2-2; TRBD2 matches 8 bases. This CDR3 has 15 residues. Germline V gene lookup returns CDR1 SGHVS and CDR2 FQNEAQ. Germline trimming cut 3 bases from V and 0 bases from J; bases unmatched to any gene: 0.

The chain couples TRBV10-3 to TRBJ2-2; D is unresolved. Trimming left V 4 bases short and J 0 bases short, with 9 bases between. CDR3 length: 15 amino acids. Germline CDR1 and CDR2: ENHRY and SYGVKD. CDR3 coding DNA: TGTGCCATCAGTGTCCTAGGATCGAACACCGGGGAGCTGTTTTTT. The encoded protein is CAISVLGSNTGELFF.

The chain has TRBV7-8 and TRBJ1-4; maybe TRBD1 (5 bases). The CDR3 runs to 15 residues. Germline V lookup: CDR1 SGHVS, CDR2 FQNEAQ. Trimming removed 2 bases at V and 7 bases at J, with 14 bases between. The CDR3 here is CASSLSWQGGEKLFF. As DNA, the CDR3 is TGTGCCAGCAGCTTAAGTTGGCAGGGAGGTGAAAAACTGTTTTTT.

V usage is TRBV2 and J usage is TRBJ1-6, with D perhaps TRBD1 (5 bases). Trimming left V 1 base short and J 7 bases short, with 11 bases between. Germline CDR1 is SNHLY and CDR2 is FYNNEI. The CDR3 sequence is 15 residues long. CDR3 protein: CASSEVPGVNSPLHF. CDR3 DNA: TGTGCCAGCAGTGAAGTCCCGGGGGTCAATTCACCCCTCCACTTT. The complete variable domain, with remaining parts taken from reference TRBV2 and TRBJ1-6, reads EPEVTQTPSHQVTQMGQEVILRCVPISNHLYFYWYRQILGQKVEFLVSFYNNEISEKSEIFDDQFSVERPDGSNFTLKIRSTKLEDSAMYFCASSEVPGVNSPLHFGNGTRLTVT.

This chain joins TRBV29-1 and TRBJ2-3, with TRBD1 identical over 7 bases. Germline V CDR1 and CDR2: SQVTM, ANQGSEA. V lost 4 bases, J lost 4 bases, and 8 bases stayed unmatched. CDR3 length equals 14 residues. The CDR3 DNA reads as TGCAGCGTTGCGGGCAGGGGGAGTGCAGATACGCAGTATTTT. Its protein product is CSVAGRGSADTQYF.

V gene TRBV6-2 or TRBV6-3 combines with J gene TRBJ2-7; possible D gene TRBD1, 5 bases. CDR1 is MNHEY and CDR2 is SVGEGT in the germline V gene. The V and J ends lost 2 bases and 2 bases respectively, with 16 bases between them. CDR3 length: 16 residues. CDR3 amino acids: CASSYRGLTPTYEQYF. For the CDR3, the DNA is TGTGCCAGCAGTTACAGGGGCCTGACACCGACCTACGAGCAGTACTTC.

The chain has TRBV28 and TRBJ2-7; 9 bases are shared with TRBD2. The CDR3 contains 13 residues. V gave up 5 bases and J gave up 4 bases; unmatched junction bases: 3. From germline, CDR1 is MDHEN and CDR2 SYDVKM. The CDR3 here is CASSNSGSYEQYF. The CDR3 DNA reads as TGTGCCAGCAGTAATAGCGGGAGTTACGAGCAGTACTTC. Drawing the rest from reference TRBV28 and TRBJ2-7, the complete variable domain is DVKVTQSSRYLVKRTGEKVFLECVQDMDHENMFWYRQDPGLGLRLIYFSYDVKMKEKGDIPEGYSVSREKKERFSLILESASTNQTSMYLCASSNSGSYEQYFGPGTRLTVT.

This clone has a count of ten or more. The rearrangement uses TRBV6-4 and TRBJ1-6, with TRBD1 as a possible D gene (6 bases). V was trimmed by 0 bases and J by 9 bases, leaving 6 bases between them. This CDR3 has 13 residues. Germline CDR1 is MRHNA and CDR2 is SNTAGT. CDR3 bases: TGTGCCAGCAGTGACTCGGACAGTTCACCCCTCCACTTT. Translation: CASSDSDSSPLHF.

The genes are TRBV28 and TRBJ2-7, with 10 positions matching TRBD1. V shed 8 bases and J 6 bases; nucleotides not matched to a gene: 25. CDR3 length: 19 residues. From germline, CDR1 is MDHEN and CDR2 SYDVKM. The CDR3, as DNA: TGTGCCAGCCCTCCTTTTTTTCGTGTTCTCGGGGACAGGGGTGGCGAGCAGTACTTC. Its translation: CASPPFFRVLGDRGGEQYF.

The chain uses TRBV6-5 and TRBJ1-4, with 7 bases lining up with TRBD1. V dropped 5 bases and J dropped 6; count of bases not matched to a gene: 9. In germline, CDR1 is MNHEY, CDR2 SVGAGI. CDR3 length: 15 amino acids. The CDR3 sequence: CASSQQGKFDEKLFF. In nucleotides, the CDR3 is TGTGCCAGCAGTCAACAGGGGAAATTTGATGAAAAACTGTTTTTT.

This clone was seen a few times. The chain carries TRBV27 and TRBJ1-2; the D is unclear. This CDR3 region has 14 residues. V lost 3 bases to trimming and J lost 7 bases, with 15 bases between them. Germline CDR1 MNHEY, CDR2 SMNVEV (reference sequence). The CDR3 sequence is CASSLSARRSGYTF. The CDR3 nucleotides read TGTGCCAGCAGTTTGAGCGCCCGAAGGAGTGGCTACACCTTC.

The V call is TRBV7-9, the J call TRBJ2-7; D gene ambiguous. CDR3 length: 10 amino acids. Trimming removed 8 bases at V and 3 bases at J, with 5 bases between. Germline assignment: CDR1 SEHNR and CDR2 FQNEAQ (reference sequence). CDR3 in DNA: TGTGCCAGCCTAATCTACGAGCAGTACTTC. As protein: CASLIYEQYF.

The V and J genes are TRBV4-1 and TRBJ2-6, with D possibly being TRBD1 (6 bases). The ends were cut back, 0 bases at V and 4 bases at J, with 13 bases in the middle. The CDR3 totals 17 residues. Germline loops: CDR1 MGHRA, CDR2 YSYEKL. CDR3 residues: CASSQDPRQGGANVLTF. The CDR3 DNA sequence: TGCGCCAGCAGCCAAGATCCGCGGCAGGGGGGGGCCAACGTCCTGACTTTC.

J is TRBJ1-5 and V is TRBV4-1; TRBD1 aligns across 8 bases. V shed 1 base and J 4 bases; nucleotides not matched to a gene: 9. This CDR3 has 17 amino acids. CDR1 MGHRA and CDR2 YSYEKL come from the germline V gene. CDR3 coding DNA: TGCGCCAGCAGCCAAGTAGGACAGGGAATAGGGAATCAGCCCCAGCATTTT. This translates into CASSQVGQGIGNQPQHF.

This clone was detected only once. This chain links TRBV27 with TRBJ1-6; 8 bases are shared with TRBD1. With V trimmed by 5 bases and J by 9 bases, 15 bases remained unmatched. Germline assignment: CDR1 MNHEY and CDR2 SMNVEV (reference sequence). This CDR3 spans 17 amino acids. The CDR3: CASSDRQDRATGSPLHF. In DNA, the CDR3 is TGTGCCAGCAGTGACCGGCAGGACAGGGCTACGGGTTCACCCCTCCACTTT.

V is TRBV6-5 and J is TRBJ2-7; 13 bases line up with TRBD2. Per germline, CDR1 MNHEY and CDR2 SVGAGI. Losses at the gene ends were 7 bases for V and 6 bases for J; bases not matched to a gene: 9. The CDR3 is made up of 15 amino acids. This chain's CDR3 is CASTHGLAGVREQYF. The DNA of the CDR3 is TGTGCCAGCACCCACGGACTAGCGGGGGTTCGCGAGCAGTACTTC.

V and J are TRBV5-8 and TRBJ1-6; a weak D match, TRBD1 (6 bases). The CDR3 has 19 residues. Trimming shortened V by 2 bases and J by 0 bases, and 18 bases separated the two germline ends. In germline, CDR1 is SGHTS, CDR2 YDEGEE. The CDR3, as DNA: TGTGCCAGCAGCTTTGACGGCAGGGGCTCAAGCTCCTATAATTCACCCCTCCACTTT. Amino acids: CASSFDGRGSSSYNSPLHF.